Listed below are T cell receptor beta chains from one sample, sequenced in a study of control samples from healthy donors and cancer patients. Measured with immunoSEQ multiplex PCR; TCRdb has only the in-frame clones, and not every one. Altogether 70,000 to 90,000 clones are present, just under 95% being singletons, with the ten largest covering roughly 5%. Sequencing was performed on blood. These TCRs come from a woman between 18 and 29 years old in good health. Each CDR3 is given with its conserved first and last residue. A D gene is named only where the DNA matches it firmly. Not every row has a clone size; where given, it reads once, few, many or a size class.

v_call	clone_size	j_call	d_call	cdr3_nt	cdr3_aa
TRBV6-6	.	TRBJ1-5	.	TGTGCCAGCAGCAACAGGGTGGCGGGTCAGCCCCAGCATTTT	CASSNRVAGQPQHF
TRBV7-3	.	TRBJ2-3	.	TGTGCCAGCAGCTTACAGGGGACAGATACGCAGTATTTT	CASSLQGTDTQYF
TRBV10-1	.	TRBJ2-7	.	TGCGCCAGCAGTGAGTCCGGGCAGGGGATGTACGAGCAGTACTTC	CASSESGQGMYEQYF
TRBV18	.	TRBJ1-2	.	TGTGCCAGCTCACCGGAAGGGACTCTAATTTTCCGGGATGGCTACACCTTC	CASSPEGTLIFRDGYTF
TRBV5-1	.	TRBJ2-1	.	TGCGCCAGCAGCCCGGGTGGGCGCTCCGGTAGCTACAATGAGCAGTTCTTC	CASSPGGRSGSYNEQFF
TRBV5-1	.	TRBJ2-1	TRBD2	TGCGCCAGCAGCTCCATACTAGCGGGAGGGCCTGGTGAGCAGTTCTTC	CASSSILAGGPGEQFF
TRBV3-1/TRBV3-2	few	TRBJ2-6	.	TGTGCCAGCAGGAGGGAGATAAACTCTGGGGCCAACGTCCTGACTTTC	CASRREINSGANVLTF
TRBV7-6	.	TRBJ2-1	.	TGTGCCAGCAGCTTAGATACGGGCTCAAACAATGAGCAGTTCTTC	CASSLDTGSNNEQFF
TRBV15	.	TRBJ2-7	.	TGTGCCACCGGGGTGGACCCGAGAACCGGGGAGCAGTACTTC	CATGVDPRTGEQYF
TRBV5-1	.	TRBJ1-6	.	TGCGCCAGCAGCCGGGGAGACACGGCTTCACCCCTCCACTTT	CASSRGDTASPLHF
TRBV6-5	once	TRBJ2-7	.	TGTGCCCACGCCAGGACAGCCGAATTTGAGCAGTACTTC	CAHARTAEFEQYF
TRBV7-6	.	TRBJ1-3	.	TGTGCCAGCAGCCCACGGCTCGGGGTTGGAAACACCATATATTTT	CASSPRLGVGNTIYF
TRBV5-1	.	TRBJ2-1	TRBD2	TGCGCCAGTGGGGCCGGGGGGTCCTACAATGAGCAGTTCTTC	CASGAGGSYNEQFF
TRBV28	.	TRBJ2-7	TRBD1	TGTGCCAGCAGCTTACGGTCGACAGGGTCCCCCGACTTC	CASSLRSTGSPDF
TRBV5-4	.	TRBJ2-7	TRBD2	TGTGCCAGCAGCTCGGGACTAGCGGGGGGTGGGTCCTACGAGCAGTACTTC	CASSSGLAGGGSYEQYF
TRBV9	once	TRBJ2-3	.	TGTGCCAGCAGCGCACGGGGGAGAGCAGATACGCAGTATTTT	CASSARGRADTQYF
TRBV5-1	.	TRBJ2-6	.	TGCGCCAGCAGCCCCCCCTCCTCTGGGGCCAACGTCCTGACTTTC	CASSPPSSGANVLTF
TRBV5-1	few	TRBJ1-2	TRBD1	TGCGCCAGCAGCTTGGGGGACAGGAACTATGGCTACACCTTC	CASSLGDRNYGYTF
TRBV6-2/TRBV6-3	.	TRBJ2-2	TRBD1	TGTGCCAGCAGTTTCCGGGACAGACACACCGGGGAGCTGTTTTTT	CASSFRDRHTGELFF
TRBV28	.	TRBJ1-2	.	TGTGCCAGCACCGATGGGAGGTTTGGCTACACCTTC	CASTDGRFGYTF
TRBV2	.	TRBJ2-7	TRBD2	TGTGCCAGCAGTGCGGGGGCCGGAAGTAGCGGGGGCTCCTACGAGCAGTACTTC	CASSAGAGSSGGSYEQYF
TRBV28	once	TRBJ2-7	.	TGTGCCAGCAGTTGGGGCCCAACCTACGAGCAGTACTTC	CASSWGPTYEQYF
TRBV5-6	.	TRBJ1-2	.	TGTGCCAGCAGGGAAACAGGGAAAGGCTATGGCTACACCTTC	CASRETGKGYGYTF
TRBV5-4	.	TRBJ2-1	TRBD2	TGTGCCAGCAGCTCCCCGCTAGCGGCCTCCTACAATGAGCAGTTCTTC	CASSSPLAASYNEQFF
TRBV28	.	TRBJ1-1	.	TGTGCCAGCAGTTCAAGGGATGGGAACACTGAAGCTTTCTTT	CASSSRDGNTEAFF
TRBV10-2	.	TRBJ1-1	.	TGCGCCAGCAGTGAGTTTGGGGAGGTCACTGAAGCTTTCTTT	CASSEFGEVTEAFF
TRBV14	.	TRBJ1-6	.	TGTGCCAGCAGCCGCGAGGGGCAGTCCTATAATTCACCCCTCCACTTT	CASSREGQSYNSPLHF
TRBV15	.	TRBJ1-1	.	TGTGCCACCAGCAGAGTGGGAACGAACACTGAAGCTTTCTTT	CATSRVGTNTEAFF
TRBV19	.	TRBJ1-2	.	TGTGCCAGCGGATACCCTAACTATGGCTACACCTTC	CASGYPNYGYTF
TRBV5-1	.	TRBJ2-1	TRBD2	TGCGCCAGCAGCCTGGGGACTAGCGGTACCTACAATGAGCAGTTCTTC	CASSLGTSGTYNEQFF
TRBV28	.	TRBJ2-1	TRBD1	TGTGCCAGCATGGGGACAGGGGAAAGGCAGTTCTTC	CASMGTGERQFF
TRBV4-2	.	TRBJ1-1	.	TGTGCCAGCAGCCGCAACCCAGAGAACACTGAAGCTTTCTTT	CASSRNPENTEAFF
TRBV29-1	.	TRBJ1-1	.	TGCAGCGTTTGTCTCGGGGCTGTGGTAGCTGAAGCTTTCTTT	CSVCLGAVVAEAFF
TRBV5-1	once	TRBJ1-1	.	TGCGCCAGCACCAAATCGGGACAGAACACTGAAGCTTTCTTT	CASTKSGQNTEAFF
TRBV5-4	.	TRBJ1-3	.	TGTGCCAGCAGCTACAACTCTGGAAACACCATATATTTT	CASSYNSGNTIYF
TRBV6-5	.	TRBJ1-1	.	TGTGCCAGCAGTCGGGACTGGAAAGCTTTCTTT	CASSRDWKAFF
TRBV28	.	TRBJ1-5	.	TGTGCCAGCAGTTCCGAAGACGGAGTTAGCAATCAGCCCCAGCATTTT	CASSSEDGVSNQPQHF
TRBV7-7	.	TRBJ2-2	.	TGTGCCAGCAGCTTAGAATTCGCCGGGGAGCTGTTTTTT	CASSLEFAGELFF
TRBV15	.	TRBJ2-5	TRBD2	TGTGCCACCAACGTGTGGGGGGGGGACCAAGAGACCCAGTACTTC	CATNVWGGDQETQYF
TRBV7-2	.	TRBJ2-1	TRBD2	TGTGCCAGCAGCTTACCTCTGTTTAGCGGGAGGCTAAATGAGCAGTTCTTC	CASSLPLFSGRLNEQFF
TRBV9	.	TRBJ2-3	.	TGTGCCAGCAGCGCTCAGGGACTGCCGGGCACAGATACGCAGTATTTT	CASSAQGLPGTDTQYF
TRBV24-1	.	TRBJ1-1	.	TGTGCCACCAGTGTTGGCCAGGGCACTGAAGCTTTCTTT	CATSVGQGTEAFF
TRBV12-3/TRBV12-4	.	TRBJ1-5	.	TGTGCCAGCAGTTTAGGTCAGCCCCAGCATTTT	CASSLGQPQHF
TRBV27	.	TRBJ1-5	.	TGTGCCAGCAGTTATCGGGGGGCACAGCCCCAGCATTTT	CASSYRGAQPQHF
TRBV10-3	once	TRBJ1-1	.	TGTGCCATCAAAAGGCATTTGAACACTGAAGCTTTCTTT	CAIKRHLNTEAFF
TRBV28	.	TRBJ1-5	.	TGTGCCAGCAGTTTAACCCCTGGGTTGGTTCAGCCCCAGCATTTT	CASSLTPGLVQPQHF
TRBV28	.	TRBJ2-6	.	TGTGCCAGCAGTTCCTCCTACCGCTCTGGGGCCAACGTCCTGACTTTC	CASSSSYRSGANVLTF
TRBV28	.	TRBJ1-3	.	TGTGCCAGCAGTTTTGCGTCTGGAAACACCATATATTTT	CASSFASGNTIYF
TRBV5-1	.	TRBJ2-7	TRBD2	TGCGCCAGCAGACACGCTAGCGGGAGCTCCTACGAGCAGTACTTC	CASRHASGSSYEQYF
TRBV19	.	TRBJ1-1	.	TGTGCCAGTAGTATTTTGGTTGGTTCTATGAACACTGAAGCTTTCTTT	CASSILVGSMNTEAFF